This TCR beta chain was captured in a study of blood T cell repertoires in COVID-19. Study-wide background: Sample material is recorded as cDNA or gDNA derived from T cells, B-cell-depleted T cells, or PBMCs.

Data came from immunoSEQ multiplex PCR; TCRdb stores just in-frame clones and leaves some out. Here the sample spans some 250,000 clones, approximately 82% being singletons. The CDR3 totals 14 residues. The V and J ends lost 0 bases and 2 bases respectively, with 7 bases between them. Looked up from germline, CDR1 is SGHRS and CDR2 is YFSETQ. The TCR sequence derives from a man in his forties or fifties who had recovered from COVID-19. The chain couples TRBV5-1 to TRBJ2-3; no clear D. Sequences were obtained from PBMCs or T cells enriched from blood (not recorded which). This CDR3 reads CASSLGSVTDTQYF. CDR3 nucleotide sequence: TGCGCCAGCAGCTTGGGGTCAGTCACAGATACGCAGTATTTT.